This T cell receptor (beta chain) was recovered during a study of blood T cell repertoires in COVID-19. The CDR3 runs to 12 residues. Trimming took off 5 bases at V and 2 bases at J, with 5 bases between the two ends. Germline CDR1 is SGHAT and CDR2 is FQNNGV. The table came from immunoSEQ multiplex PCR; TCRdb's copy has only in-frame clones and leaves some out. The sample yields 130,000 to 150,000 clones, about 83% seen once. This rearrangement joins TRBV11-2 to TRBJ2-3; D remains ambiguous. This clonotype originated in a woman aged 40 to 50 with acute or convalescent COVID-19. Specimen: peripheral blood. DNA of the CDR3: TGTGCCAGCAGCCCGTACACAGATACGCAGTATTTT. It codes for CASSPYTDTQYF.